The rows below give T cell receptor beta chains drawn from one sample of a study of T cells in localized non-small cell lung cancer. Sequencing was performed with immunoSEQ multiplex PCR; in TCRdb, only in-frame clones are kept and a portion is missing. The data contain approximately 31,000 clones, roughly nine tenths of them singletons. The material sequenced was peripheral blood mononuclear cells, taken before any cancer treatment. All receptors come from a man between 40 and 69 years old with stage III lung adenocarcinoma. CDR3s include the opening cysteine and the closing phenylalanine or tryptophan. The D gene is left open where the match is weak. The size of a clone is reported for some rows only, either as once, few or many, or as a class for expanded clones.

abundance,d_gene,j_gene,v_gene,CDR3aa,CDR3nt
-,-,TRBJ1-5,TRBV27,CASSLSALGNQPQHF,TGTGCCAGCAGTTTATCGGCTTTGGGCAATCAGCCCCAGCATTTT
-,-,TRBJ2-4,TRBV11-3,CASSLGRNIQYF,TGTGCCAGCAGCTTAGGCCGAAACATTCAGTACTTC
-,-,TRBJ2-1,TRBV28,CASSLQVFYNEQFF,TGTGCCAGCAGTTTGCAGGTCTTCTACAATGAGCAGTTCTTC
-,-,TRBJ1-1,TRBV27,CASSFISNPNTEAFF,TGTGCCAGCAGTTTTATATCAAACCCGAACACTGAAGCTTTCTTT
-,-,TRBJ1-6,TRBV28,CASSLWDTGGKSPLHF,TGTGCCAGCAGTTTATGGGACACCGGAGGGAAATCACCCCTCCACTTT
once,TRBD1,TRBJ2-7,TRBV25-1,CASRTGTGFYEQYF,TGTGCCAGCAGGACCGGGACAGGGTTCTACGAGCAGTACTTC
-,-,TRBJ1-2,TRBV28,CASSVGPPQGSANYGYTF,TGTGCCAGCAGTGTTGGTCCCCCCCAAGGGTCAGCTAACTATGGCTACACCTTC
-,-,TRBJ1-2,TRBV15,CATSSREIIPYYGYTF,TGTGCCACCAGCAGCCGGGAGATTATACCTTACTATGGCTACACCTTC
-,-,TRBJ1-1,TRBV7-2,CASSLASQRREAFF,TGTGCCAGCAGCTTAGCGAGCCAACGAAGAGAAGCTTTCTTT
-,-,TRBJ1-2,TRBV7-2,CASSLGGQNYGYTF,TGTGCCAGCAGCTTAGGCGGACAGAACTATGGCTACACCTTC
-,-,TRBJ1-4,TRBV7-6,CASSQKRSTNEKLFF,TGTGCCAGCAGCCAGAAACGATCAACTAATGAAAAACTGTTTTTT
-,TRBD2,TRBJ2-5,TRBV5-1,CASSLVPNSGTRETQYF,TGCGCCAGCAGCTTGGTGCCCAATAGCGGGACCAGAGAGACCCAGTACTTC
-,TRBD1,TRBJ2-5,TRBV7-9,CASSLNQGVEETQYF,TGTGCCAGCAGCTTAAATCAGGGGGTGGAAGAGACCCAGTACTTC
-,TRBD1,TRBJ2-1,TRBV2,CASSDLTGGNEQFF,TGTGCCAGCAGTGACCTCACAGGGGGCAATGAGCAGTTCTTC
-,-,TRBJ1-5,TRBV2,CASRGRVAQHF,TGTGCCAGCAGGGGGAGGGTGGCCCAGCATTTT
-,-,TRBJ2-7,TRBV11-2,CASSLVKSYEQYF,TGTGCCAGCAGCTTAGTGAAATCCTACGAGCAGTACTTC
once,-,TRBJ1-6,TRBV7-9,CASSAMVGSSPLHF,TGTGCCAGCAGCGCAATGGTAGGGAGTTCACCCCTCCACTTT
-,-,TRBJ2-1,TRBV6-5,CASSYPLGEQYNEQFF,TGTGCCAGCAGTTACCCCCTCGGGGAACAGTACAATGAGCAGTTCTTC
-,TRBD1,TRBJ1-6,TRBV19,CASSSYRGPGNSPLHF,TGTGCCAGTAGTTCCTACAGGGGGCCTGGAAATTCACCCCTCCACTTT
-,-,TRBJ2-3,TRBV7-6,CASSLASLPGGTDTQYF,TGTGCCAGCAGCTTAGCGAGCCTCCCGGGGGGCACAGATACGCAGTATTTT
-,-,TRBJ1-2,TRBV4-1,CASSPREGFYGYTF,TGCGCCAGCAGCCCCAGGGAGGGTTTCTATGGCTACACCTTC
-,-,TRBJ2-1,TRBV4-3,CASSQDRGTSSVLRSYNEQFF,TGCGCCAGCAGCCAAGATCGAGGAACTAGCAGTGTACTTCGATCCTACAATGAGCAGTTCTTC
-,TRBD1,TRBJ1-3,TRBV29-1,CSARDREVGTIYF,TGCAGCGCTCGGGACAGGGAGGTTGGCACCATATATTTT
-,-,TRBJ2-6,TRBV6-1,CASSEVGGLGGFGSGANVLTF,TGTGCCAGCAGTGAAGTAGGGGGTTTGGGGGGATTCGGGTCTGGGGCCAACGTCCTGACTTTC
-,-,TRBJ1-5,TRBV16,CASSQSLGRGRRQPQHF,TGTGCCAGCAGCCAATCTCTCGGCAGGGGACGCCGTCAGCCCCAGCATTTT
-,TRBD1,TRBJ1-5,TRBV4-1,CASSQRGGQGEQPQHF,TGCGCCAGCAGCCAACGCGGAGGACAGGGAGAACAGCCCCAGCATTTT
-,TRBD1,TRBJ1-2,TRBV27,CASSTQQGVGYGYTF,TGTGCCAGCAGTACCCAACAGGGGGTCGGCTATGGCTACACCTTC
-,-,TRBJ1-4,TRBV19,CASSKGQGIEKLFF,TGTGCCAGTAGTAAAGGTCAGGGGATTGAAAAACTGTTTTTT
-,TRBD2,TRBJ2-7,TRBV6-5,CASSASGGSSYEQYF,TGTGCCAGCAGTGCTAGCGGGGGGTCCTCCTACGAGCAGTACTTC
few,-,TRBJ2-7,TRBV4-1,CASSQGGGGSSYEQYF,TGCGCCAGCAGCCAAGGAGGTGGGGGCAGTTCCTACGAGCAGTACTTC
-,-,TRBJ1-1,TRBV7-6,CASSLGSGNTEAFF,TGTGCCAGCAGCTTAGGGAGCGGGAACACTGAAGCTTTCTTT
once,TRBD1,TRBJ1-1,TRBV19,CATYRGSNTEAFF,TGTGCCACTTACAGGGGATCGAACACTGAAGCTTTCTTT
few,TRBD1,TRBJ2-5,TRBV9,CASSSREGAPLETQYF,TGTGCCAGCAGCTCAAGAGAGGGGGCGCCATTGGAGACCCAGTACTTC
-,TRBD1,TRBJ1-1,TRBV19,CASQSRGRTVEAFF,TGTGCCAGCCAAAGCAGGGGGCGGACAGTTGAAGCTTTCTTT
once,TRBD1,TRBJ2-2,TRBV2,CASSQPGQGSGGELFF,TGTGCCAGCAGCCAACCGGGACAGGGTTCGGGCGGGGAGCTGTTTTTT
-,-,TRBJ2-3,TRBV9,CASSVRTSGTDTQYF,TGTGCCAGCAGCGTCCGGACCTCAGGTACAGATACGCAGTATTTT
-,-,TRBJ2-2,TRBV11-2,CASSPRYQDTGELFF,TGTGCCAGCAGCCCGCGATATCAGGACACCGGGGAGCTGTTTTTT
-,-,TRBJ2-3,TRBV19,CASGFRGSFSTDTQYF,TGTGCCAGTGGGTTTCGCGGAAGTTTTAGCACAGATACGCAGTATTTT
-,-,TRBJ2-7,TRBV6-5,CASSYKPGHHYEQYF,TGTGCCAGCAGTTACAAGCCGGGACACCACTACGAGCAGTACTTC
-,TRBD1,TRBJ1-5,TRBV28,CASSLRDRGDDQPQHF,TGTGCCAGCAGTTTAAGGGACAGGGGCGATGATCAGCCCCAGCATTTT
-,TRBD1,TRBJ1-5,TRBV7-2,CASSPGTGGLQPQHF,TGTGCCAGCAGCCCAGGGACAGGGGGCCTTCAGCCCCAGCATTTT
-,-,TRBJ2-2,TRBV9,CASSVDLANTGELFF,TGTGCCAGCAGCGTAGACTTAGCGAACACCGGGGAGCTGTTTTTT
-,-,TRBJ1-2,TRBV4-1,CASSHPGANYGYTF,TGCGCCAGCAGCCATCCAGGGGCTAACTATGGCTACACCTTC
-,-,TRBJ2-3,TRBV6-5,CASSRGEDTQYF,TGTGCCAGCAGTCGGGGTGAGGATACGCAGTATTTT
-,-,TRBJ2-1,TRBV7-2,CASSLALGSFQFF,TGTGCCAGCAGCTTAGCACTGGGGAGTTTTCAGTTCTTC
-,TRBD1,TRBJ2-1,TRBV2,CASTKDRGNYNEQFF,TGTGCCAGCACCAAGGACAGGGGGAACTACAATGAGCAGTTCTTC
few,TRBD1,TRBJ1-5,TRBV19,CASIPGQGPWQPQHF,TGTGCCAGCATCCCGGGACAGGGACCCTGGCAGCCCCAGCATTTT
medium-sized,-,TRBJ1-1,TRBV6-5,CASSYSNTEAFF,TGTGCCAGCAGTTACTCGAACACTGAAGCTTTCTTT
-,TRBD2,TRBJ2-3,TRBV29-1,CSVDAGVTDTQYF,TGCAGCGTTGACGCGGGGGTGACAGATACGCAGTATTTT
-,-,TRBJ1-4,TRBV11-2,CASSLSGVAVNEKLFF,TGTGCCAGCAGCCTTTCTGGGGTGGCGGTTAATGAAAAACTGTTTTTT
-,-,TRBJ2-7,TRBV29-1,CSVEVFVQYAGSYEQYF,TGCAGCGTTGAAGTTTTCGTGCAGTATGCAGGATCCTACGAGCAGTACTTC
-,TRBD1,TRBJ2-5,TRBV4-1,CASSQVSAGGAFRQYF,TGCGCCAGCAGCCAAGTTTCGGCAGGGGGCGCTTTTCGACAGTACTTC
-,TRBD1,TRBJ1-2,TRBV27,CASSSDRGDILGYGYTF,TGTGCCAGCAGTTCTGACAGGGGCGACATCCTCGGATATGGCTACACCTTC